A selection of T cell receptor beta chains follows, all from one sample in a study of blood T cell repertoires in COVID-19. TCRdb's table, derived via immunoSEQ multiplex PCR, lists solely in-frame clones and lacks some. The repertoire holds 25,000 or so clones, 90% to 95% seen once, with 4% in the top ten. Material for sequencing was peripheral blood. The receptors stem from a woman aged 45-65 years with active COVID-19. The CDR3 runs from the conserved cysteine through the conserved F or W. D genes are given only for firm matches. Size tells how often a clone was seen (once, few, many) or the class of an expanded clone, and some rows leave it out.

v_gene	d_gene	abundance	j_gene	CDR3aa	CDR3nt
TRBV28	TRBD1	NA	TRBJ1-1	CATHRTGTAFF	TGTGCCACCCACCGGACAGGGACAGCTTTCTTT
TRBV29-1	NA	NA	TRBJ1-4	CSVAETTNEKLFF	TGCAGCGTTGCCGAGACAACGAATGAAAAACTGTTTTTT
TRBV11-2	NA	NA	TRBJ2-1	CASRHPGLSSYNEQFF	TGTGCCAGCAGACATCCGGGACTGAGCTCCTACAATGAGCAGTTCTTC
TRBV24-1	TRBD1	NA	TRBJ1-2	CATSDSGTGLSYTF	TGTGCCACCAGTGATTCCGGGACAGGATTGAGCTACACCTTC
TRBV5-1	NA	NA	TRBJ2-1	CASSSPGHSYNEQFF	TGCGCCAGCAGCTCACCGGGACACTCCTACAATGAGCAGTTCTTC
TRBV6-5	TRBD2	NA	TRBJ2-3	CASMPGLAGTDTQYF	TGTGCCAGCATGCCGGGACTAGCAGGCACAGATACGCAGTATTTT
TRBV3-1/TRBV3-2	TRBD1	NA	TRBJ1-2	CASSQGMTGAGYTF	TGTGCCAGCAGCCAAGGGATGACAGGGGCTGGCTACACCTTC
TRBV7-6	NA	NA	TRBJ2-3	CASSLVGRITDTQYF	TGTGCCAGCAGCTTAGTAGGGAGAATCACAGATACGCAGTATTTT
TRBV9	TRBD1	NA	TRBJ1-2	CASSVGQGADYGYTF	TGTGCCAGCAGCGTAGGACAGGGGGCGGACTATGGCTACACCTTC
TRBV2	NA	NA	TRBJ2-3	CASKRAGQADTQYF	TGTGCCAGCAAAAGGGCAGGGCAGGCAGATACGCAGTATTTT
TRBV27	NA	NA	TRBJ1-2	CASSLSSLPTGLGYTF	TGTGCCAGCAGCTTAAGTTCTCTCCCGACGGGTCTTGGCTACACCTTC
TRBV28	NA	NA	TRBJ2-1	CASSLGGRVSYNEQFF	TGTGCCAGCAGTTTAGGAGGAAGAGTCTCCTACAATGAGCAGTTCTTC
TRBV28	NA	NA	TRBJ2-7	CASSLGGNRYEQYF	TGTGCCAGCAGCCTCGGGGGAAATCGGTACGAGCAGTACTTC
TRBV5-6	NA	NA	TRBJ1-6	CASSDYRDSYNSPLHF	TGTGCCAGCAGCGACTACCGGGACTCTTATAATTCACCCCTCCACTTT
TRBV3-1/TRBV3-2	NA	NA	TRBJ2-1	CASSGGAGRESGNEQFF	TGTGCCAGCAGTGGGGGCGCCGGGCGGGAGTCGGGCAATGAGCAGTTCTTC
TRBV12-3/TRBV12-4	NA	NA	TRBJ1-2	CASSPGQWHGYTF	TGTGCCAGCAGCCCTGGACAGTGGCATGGCTACACCTTC
TRBV5-1	TRBD2	NA	TRBJ2-1	CASSSAGTSGGLPSYNEQFF	TGCGCCAGCAGCTCCGCCGGGACTAGCGGGGGGCTTCCTTCCTACAATGAGCAGTTCTTC
TRBV6-2/TRBV6-3	NA	NA	TRBJ2-7	CASSYLTRNEQYF	TGTGCCAGCAGTTATCTCACTAGGAACGAGCAGTACTTC
TRBV11-2	NA	once	TRBJ2-1	CASSGALSEAYNEQFF	TGTGCCAGCAGCGGCGCCTTATCTGAGGCCTACAATGAGCAGTTCTTC
TRBV25-1	TRBD1	NA	TRBJ1-2	CASRRAGGLDGYTF	TGTGCCAGCCGAAGGGCAGGGGGCCTCGATGGCTACACCTTC
TRBV13	NA	NA	TRBJ1-1	CASSPQGPEAFF	TGTGCCAGCAGCCCTCAGGGGCCTGAAGCTTTCTTT
TRBV2	NA	NA	TRBJ1-2	CASSEGGPRIRGYTF	TGTGCCAGCAGTGAAGGTGGGCCCCGAATTCGTGGCTACACCTTC
TRBV28	TRBD1	NA	TRBJ1-2	CASSHRDRGYGYTF	TGTGCCAGCAGTCACCGGGACAGGGGCTATGGCTACACCTTC
TRBV29-1	NA	NA	TRBJ1-2	CSVVAGTAYGYTF	TGCAGCGTTGTAGCCGGGACTGCCTATGGCTACACCTTC
TRBV3-1/TRBV3-2	TRBD2	NA	TRBJ2-3	CASSPLAGGDDTQYF	TGTGCCAGCAGTCCGTTAGCGGGAGGGGACGATACGCAGTATTTT
TRBV6-5	TRBD2	NA	TRBJ2-7	CASGGGSGRGEQYF	TGTGCCAGCGGAGGGGGTAGCGGGAGGGGCGAGCAGTACTTC
TRBV3-1/TRBV3-2	TRBD2	NA	TRBJ2-1	CASSDSGLQVDEQFF	TGTGCCAGCAGTGACTCGGGACTACAGGTGGATGAGCAGTTCTTC
TRBV6-6	NA	NA	TRBJ1-1	CASSYSIDRREAFF	TGTGCCAGCAGTTACTCGATAGACAGGAGAGAAGCTTTCTTT
TRBV5-6	TRBD2	NA	TRBJ2-3	CASSLVAGVGDTQYF	TGTGCCAGCAGCTTGGTAGCGGGAGTAGGGGATACGCAGTATTTT
TRBV3-1/TRBV3-2	NA	NA	TRBJ1-2	CASSLPDGSGGYTF	TGTGCCAGCAGCCTTCCGGACGGTTCGGGGGGCTACACCTTC
TRBV4-1	TRBD2	NA	TRBJ2-7	CASSQDNALAGGSEQYF	TGCGCCAGCAGCCAAGATAACGCTTTGGCGGGAGGGAGCGAGCAGTACTTC
TRBV7-3	NA	few	TRBJ2-1	CASSWTEFHEQFF	TGTGCCAGCAGCTGGACAGAATTCCATGAGCAGTTCTTC
TRBV6-5	TRBD1	NA	TRBJ2-7	CASSMDRDSYEQYF	TGTGCCAGCAGTATGGACAGGGATTCTTACGAGCAGTACTTC
TRBV28	NA	NA	TRBJ2-7	CASLGSPGEQYF	TGTGCCAGCCTAGGTTCCCCGGGGGAGCAGTACTTC
TRBV28	TRBD1	NA	TRBJ1-5	CASSLGFEGTGGMSNQPQHF	TGTGCCAGCAGTTTGGGGTTTGAGGGGACAGGGGGCATGAGCAATCAGCCCCAGCATTTT
TRBV7-9	NA	NA	TRBJ1-1	CASSFEMGGTEAFF	TGTGCCAGCAGCTTCGAGATGGGGGGCACTGAAGCTTTCTTT
TRBV29-1	TRBD1	NA	TRBJ1-2	CSVGQEYYGYTF	TGCAGCGTGGGACAGGAGTACTATGGCTACACCTTC
TRBV7-2	NA	NA	TRBJ1-5	CASSLALLGNQPQHF	TGTGCTAGCAGCTTAGCGCTATTGGGCAATCAGCCCCAGCATTTT
TRBV5-6	TRBD2	NA	TRBJ2-3	CASSLGSSGAGDTQYF	TGTGCCAGCAGCTTGGGTTCTAGCGGGGCAGGGGATACGCAGTATTTT
TRBV7-9	NA	few	TRBJ1-2	CASSLVWDSGYTF	TGTGCCAGCAGCTTAGTTTGGGACTCCGGCTACACCTTC
TRBV5-1	NA	NA	TRBJ1-6	CASSLGDPGQSSPLHF	TGCGCCAGCAGCTTGGGCGACCCCGGACAGAGTTCACCCCTCCACTTT
TRBV6-5	TRBD1	NA	TRBJ1-2	CASSYFGQGSYGYTF	TGTGCCAGCAGTTACTTTGGACAGGGGAGCTATGGCTACACCTTC